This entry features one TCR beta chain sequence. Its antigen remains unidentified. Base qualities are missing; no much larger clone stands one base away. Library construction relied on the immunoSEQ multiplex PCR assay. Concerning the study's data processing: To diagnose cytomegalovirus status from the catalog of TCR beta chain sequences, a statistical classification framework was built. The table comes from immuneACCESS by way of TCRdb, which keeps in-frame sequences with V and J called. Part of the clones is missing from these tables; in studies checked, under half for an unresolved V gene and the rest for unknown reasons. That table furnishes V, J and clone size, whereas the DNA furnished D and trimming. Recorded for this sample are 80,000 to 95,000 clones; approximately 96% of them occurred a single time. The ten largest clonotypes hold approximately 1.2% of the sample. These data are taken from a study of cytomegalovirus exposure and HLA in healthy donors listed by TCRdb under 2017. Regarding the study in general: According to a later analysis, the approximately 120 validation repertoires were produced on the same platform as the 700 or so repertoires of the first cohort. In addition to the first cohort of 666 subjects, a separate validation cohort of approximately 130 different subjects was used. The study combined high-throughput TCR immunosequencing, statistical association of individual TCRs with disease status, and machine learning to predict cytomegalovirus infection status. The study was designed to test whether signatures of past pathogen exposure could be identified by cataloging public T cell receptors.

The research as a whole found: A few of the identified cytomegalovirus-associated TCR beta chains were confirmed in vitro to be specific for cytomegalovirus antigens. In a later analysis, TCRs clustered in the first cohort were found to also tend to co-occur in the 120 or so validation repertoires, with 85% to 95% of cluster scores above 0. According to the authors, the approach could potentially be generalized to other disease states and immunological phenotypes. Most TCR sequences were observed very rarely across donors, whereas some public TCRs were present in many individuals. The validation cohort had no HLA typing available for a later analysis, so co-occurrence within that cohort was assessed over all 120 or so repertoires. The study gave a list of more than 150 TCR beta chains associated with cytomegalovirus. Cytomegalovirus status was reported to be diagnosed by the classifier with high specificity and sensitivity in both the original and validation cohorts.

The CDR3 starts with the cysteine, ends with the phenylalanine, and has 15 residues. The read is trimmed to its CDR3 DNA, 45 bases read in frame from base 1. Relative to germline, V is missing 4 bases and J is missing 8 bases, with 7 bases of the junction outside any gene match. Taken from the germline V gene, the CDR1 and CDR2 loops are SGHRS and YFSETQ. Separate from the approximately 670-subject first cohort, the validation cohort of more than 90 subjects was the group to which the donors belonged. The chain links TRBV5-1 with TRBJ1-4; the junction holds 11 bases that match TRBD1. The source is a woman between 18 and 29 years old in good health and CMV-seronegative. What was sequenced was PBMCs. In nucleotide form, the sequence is TGCGCCAGCAGCATACAGGACAGGGGGCAGGAAAAACTGTTTTTT. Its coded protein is CASSIQDRGQEKLFF.